This TCR beta chain stems from a study of shared clonotypes between healthy human individuals. Whole-study findings and limits: There were few donors, and this limited the genetic and exposure-history diversity represented. Shared clonotypes across all four donors exceeded non-shared ones in generation probability.

Germline CDR1 is SGHKS and CDR2 is YYEKEE (reference sequence). The CDR3 contains 14 residues. Trimming pared 4 bases from V and 2 bases from J, leaving 10 bases between. Adults of Caucasian background living in Nashville, Tennessee made up all donors. Notes on this clone: The antigen is undetermined.

Profiling relied on immunoSEQ multiplex PCR, and the TCRdb table lists in-frame clones only, not all of them. The sample lists under 300,000 clones; 65% to 70% were seen once. The chain uses TRBV5-5 and TRBJ1-5; D gene unclear. This TCR was recovered from a young man in good health. The sequencing input was memory CD4+ T cells sorted from blood. Subset defined: CD45RA-negative fraction. The DNA of the CDR3 is TGTGCCAGCAGCCAAAGGTGGGGCAATCAGCCCCAGCATTTT. Translating it yields CASSQRWGNQPQHF.